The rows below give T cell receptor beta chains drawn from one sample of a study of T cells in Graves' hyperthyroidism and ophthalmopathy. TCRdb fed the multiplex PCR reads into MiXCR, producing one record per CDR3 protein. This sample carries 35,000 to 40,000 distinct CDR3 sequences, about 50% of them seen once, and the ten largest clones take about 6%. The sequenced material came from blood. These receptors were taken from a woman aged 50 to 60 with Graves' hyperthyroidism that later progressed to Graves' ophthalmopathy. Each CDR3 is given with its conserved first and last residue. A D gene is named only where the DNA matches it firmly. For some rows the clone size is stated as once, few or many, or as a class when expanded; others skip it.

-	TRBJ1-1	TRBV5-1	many	CASSFRETQMNTEAFF	TGCGCCAGCAGCTTCAGGGAAACTCAAATGAACACTGAAGCTTTCTTT
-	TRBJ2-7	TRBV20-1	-	CSARAYNRNYEQYF	TGCAGTGCTAGGGCTTATAATCGGAACTACGAGCAGTACTTC
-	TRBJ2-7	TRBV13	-	CTSSLRGERTYEQYF	TGTACCAGCAGCTTAAGGGGGGAGCGGACCTACGAGCAGTACTTC
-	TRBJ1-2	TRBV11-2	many	CASSLATGQFNYGYTF	TGTGCCAGCAGCCTCGCGACCGGACAGTTTAACTATGGCTACACCTTC
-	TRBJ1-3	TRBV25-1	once	CASSELEGRLCSGNTIYF	TGTGCCAGCAGTGAATTGGAGGGGAGGCTGTGCTCTGGAAACACCATATATTTT
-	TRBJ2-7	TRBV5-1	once	CASSFRGSTYERYF	TGCGCCAGCAGCTTTAGGGGGAGTACCTACGAGCGGTACTTT
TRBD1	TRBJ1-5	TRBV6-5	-	CASSKGGTGDQPQHF	TGTGCCAGCAGTAAGGGGGGAACAGGGGATCAGCCCCAGCATTTT
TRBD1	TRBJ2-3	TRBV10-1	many	CASSESVSGDRGLSTDTQYF	TGCGCCAGCAGTGAGTCTGTCAGTGGAGACAGGGGGCTTAGCACAGATACGCAGTATTTT
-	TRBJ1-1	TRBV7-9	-	CASNYWTVGPPPPLIF	TGTGCCAGCAATTATTGGACGGTCGGGCCCCCCCCCCCCCTCATCTTT
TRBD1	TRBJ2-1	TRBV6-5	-	CASTKQQGATSNEQFF	TGTGCCAGCACCAAACAACAGGGGGCGACTAGCAATGAGCAGTTCTTC
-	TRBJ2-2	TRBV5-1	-	CASSLRAQNAGELFF	TGCGCCAGCAGCTTGAGGGCTCAGAACGCCGGGGAGCTGTTTTTT
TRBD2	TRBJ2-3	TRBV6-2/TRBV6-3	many	CASIGTSTDTQYF	TGTGCCAGCATCGGGACTAGTACAGATACGCAGTATTTT
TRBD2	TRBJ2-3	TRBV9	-	CASSPRTSGLSDTQYF	TGTGCCAGCAGCCCGCGGACTAGCGGGCTCTCAGATACGCAGTATTTT
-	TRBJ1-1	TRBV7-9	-	CASSSRDGRRMNTKAFF	TGTGCCAGCAGCTCACGGGACGGCCGCCGAATGAACACTAAAGCTTTCTTT
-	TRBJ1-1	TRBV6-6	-	CASHTTLTNEGCNTEAFF	TGTGCCAGCCATACCACTTTGACCAACGAAGGTTGTAACACTGAAGCTTTCTTT
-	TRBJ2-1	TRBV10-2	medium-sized	CASRHPGRYNEQFF	TGCGCCAGCAGGCACCCCGGGAGATACAATGAGCAGTTCTTC
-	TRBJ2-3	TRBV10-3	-	CAISEVRADTQYF	TGTGCCATCAGTGAGGTCAGGGCAGATACGCAGTATTTT
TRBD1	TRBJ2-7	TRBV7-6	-	CASRIGTGDREQYF	TGTGCCAGCAGAATCGGGACAGGGGACCGCGAGCAGTACTTC
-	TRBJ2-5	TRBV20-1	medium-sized	CSALPNLETQYF	TGCAGTGCTCTCCCCAACCTAGAGACCCAGTACTTC
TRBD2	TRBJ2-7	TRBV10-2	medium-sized	CATAGLAAREQYF	TGCGCCACAGCTGGACTAGCGGCCAGAGAGCAGTACTTC
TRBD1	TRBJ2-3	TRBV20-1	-	CSARRGGTGPDTQYF	TGCAGTGCCCGGAGAGGCGGGACAGGGCCAGATACGCAGTATTTT
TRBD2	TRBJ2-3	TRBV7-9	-	CASSSGLAGSGDTQYF	TGTGCCAGCAGCTCGGGACTAGCGGGATCGGGAGATACGCAGTATTTT
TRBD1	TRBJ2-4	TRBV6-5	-	CASSGTGKNIQYF	TGTGCCAGCAGTGGGACAGGGAAAAACATTCAGTACTTC
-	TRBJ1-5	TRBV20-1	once	CSARVLDNQPQHF	TGCAGTGCTAGAGTCCTGGATAATCAGCCCCAGCATTTT
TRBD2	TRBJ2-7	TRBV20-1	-	CSASSPGLAGYEQYF	TGCAGTGCTAGCAGCCCGGGACTAGCGGGCTACGAGCAGTACTTC
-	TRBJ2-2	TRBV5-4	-	CASSSSSRYTGELFF	TGTGCCAGCAGCTCTTCCAGCAGGTACACCGGGGAGCTGTTTTTT
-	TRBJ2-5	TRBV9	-	CASSSGEGGYGETQYF	TGTGCCAGCAGCTCCGGAGAGGGAGGCTACGGAGAGACCCAGTACTTC
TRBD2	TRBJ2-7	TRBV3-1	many	CASTGLGTYEQYF	TGTGCCAGTACGGGACTAGGCACTTACGAGCAGTACTTC
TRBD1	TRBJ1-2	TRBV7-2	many	CASSLGGTGPGGYTF	TGTGCCAGCAGCTTAGGGGGGACAGGGCCGGGAGGCTACACCTTC
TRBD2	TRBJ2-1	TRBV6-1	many	CASRVTSGSSYNEQFF	TGTGCCAGCAGAGTGACTAGCGGGAGCTCCTACAATGAGCAGTTCTTC
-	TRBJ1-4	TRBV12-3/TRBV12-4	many	CASSFAGVEKLFF	TGTGCCAGCAGTTTCGCAGGGGTTGAAAAACTGTTTTTT
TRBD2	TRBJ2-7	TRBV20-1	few	CSGREARGEQYF	TGCAGTGGCCGGGAGGCCCGTGGCGAGCAGTACTTC
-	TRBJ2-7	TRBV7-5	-	CISVPEASDRRPIRACEQYF	-
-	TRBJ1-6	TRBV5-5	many	CASRLWQGNNSPLHF	TGTGCCAGCAGGCTGTGGCAGGGGAATAATTCACCCCTCCACTTT
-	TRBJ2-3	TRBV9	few	CASSVGGGLTDTQYF	TGTGCCAGCAGCGTAGGGGGGGGGCTTACAGATACGCAGTATTTT
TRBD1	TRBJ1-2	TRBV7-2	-	CASSLQGQGGGGYTF	TGTGCCAGCAGCTTACAAGGACAGGGGGGAGGAGGCTACACCTTC
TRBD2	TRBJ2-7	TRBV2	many	CASSEFGTSGSYEQYF	TGTGCCAGCAGTGAATTTGGGACTAGCGGTTCCTACGAGCAGTACTTC
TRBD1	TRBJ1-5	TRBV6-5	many	CASSYSGQGNSNQPQHF	TGTGCCAGCAGTTACTCCGGACAGGGCAATAGCAATCAGCCCCAGCATTTT
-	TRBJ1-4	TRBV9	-	CASSVDRIVVGKTNEKLFF	TGTGCCAGCAGCGTCGACAGGATTGTAGTCGGAAAAACTAATGAAAAACTGTTTTTT
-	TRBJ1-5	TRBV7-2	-	CASSLGTRQETQHF	TGTGCCAGCAGCTTAGGGACTAGACAAGAGACCCAGCATTTT
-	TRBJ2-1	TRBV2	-	CASSFGMNTEQFF	TGTGCCAGCAGTTTCGGGATGAACACTGAGCAGTTCTTC
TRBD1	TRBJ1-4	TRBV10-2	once	CASSVSRTGGGKLFF	TGCGCCAGCAGTGTATCTCGGACAGGGGGCGGAAAACTGTTTTTT
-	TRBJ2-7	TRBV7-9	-	CASSLVGGGKMYEQYF	TGTGCCAGCAGCTTGGTAGGGGGAGGGAAGATGTACGAGCAGTACTTC
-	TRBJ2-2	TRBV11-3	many	CASSSGTLVGELFF	TGTGCCAGCAGCTCCGGGACCCTCGTCGGGGAGCTGTTTTTT